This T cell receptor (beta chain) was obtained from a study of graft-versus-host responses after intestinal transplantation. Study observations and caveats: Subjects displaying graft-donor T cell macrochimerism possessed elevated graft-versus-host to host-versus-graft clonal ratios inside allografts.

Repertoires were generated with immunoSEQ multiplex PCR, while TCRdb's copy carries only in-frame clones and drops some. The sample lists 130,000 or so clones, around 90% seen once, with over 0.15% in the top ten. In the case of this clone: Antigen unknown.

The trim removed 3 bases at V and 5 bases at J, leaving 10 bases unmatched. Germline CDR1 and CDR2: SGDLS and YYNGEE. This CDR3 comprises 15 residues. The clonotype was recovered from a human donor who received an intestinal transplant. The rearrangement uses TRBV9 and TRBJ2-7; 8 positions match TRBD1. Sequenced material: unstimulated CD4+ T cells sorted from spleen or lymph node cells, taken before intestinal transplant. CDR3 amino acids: CASSATGTGGHEQYF. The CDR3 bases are TGTGCCAGCAGCGCAACCGGGACAGGAGGCCACGAGCAGTACTTC.